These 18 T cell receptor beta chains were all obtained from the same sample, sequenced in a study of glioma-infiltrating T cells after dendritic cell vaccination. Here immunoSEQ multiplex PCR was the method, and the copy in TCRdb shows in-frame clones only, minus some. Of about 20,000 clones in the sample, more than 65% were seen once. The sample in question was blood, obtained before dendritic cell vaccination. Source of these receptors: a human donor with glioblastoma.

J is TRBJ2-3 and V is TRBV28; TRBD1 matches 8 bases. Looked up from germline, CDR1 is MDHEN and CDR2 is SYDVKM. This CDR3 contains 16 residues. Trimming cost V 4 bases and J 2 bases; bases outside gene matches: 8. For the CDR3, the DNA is TGTGCCAGCAGTTCATCAGGGGGCCCTTACACAGATACGCAGTATTTT. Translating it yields CASSSSGGPYTDTQYF.

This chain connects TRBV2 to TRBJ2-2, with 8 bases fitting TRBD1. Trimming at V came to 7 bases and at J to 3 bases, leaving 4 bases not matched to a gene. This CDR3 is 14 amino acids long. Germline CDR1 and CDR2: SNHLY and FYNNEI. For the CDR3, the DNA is TGTGCCAGCACCTCGGACAGGGACACCGGGGAGCTGTTTTTT. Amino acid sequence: CASTSDRDTGELFF.

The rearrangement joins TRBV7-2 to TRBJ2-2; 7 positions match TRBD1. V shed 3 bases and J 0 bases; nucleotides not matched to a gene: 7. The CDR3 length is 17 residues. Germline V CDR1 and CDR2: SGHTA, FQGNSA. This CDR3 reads CASSLGDSHPNTGELFF. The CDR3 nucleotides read TGTGCCAGCAGCTTGGGGGACAGTCACCCGAACACCGGGGAGCTGTTTTTT.

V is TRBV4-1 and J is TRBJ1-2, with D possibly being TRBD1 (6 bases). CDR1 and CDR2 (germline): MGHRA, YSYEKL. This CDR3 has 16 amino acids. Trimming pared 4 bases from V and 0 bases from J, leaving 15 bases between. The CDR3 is CASSLYRDIANYGYTF. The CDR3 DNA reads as TGCGCCAGCAGCCTTTACCGGGACATAGCTAACTATGGCTACACCTTC.

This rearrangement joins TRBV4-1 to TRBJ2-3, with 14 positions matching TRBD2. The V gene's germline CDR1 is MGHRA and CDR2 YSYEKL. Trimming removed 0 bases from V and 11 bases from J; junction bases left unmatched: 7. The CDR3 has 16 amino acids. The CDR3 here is CASSQEATSGRVGQYF. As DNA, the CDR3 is TGCGCCAGCAGCCAAGAAGCGACTAGCGGGAGGGTTGGGCAGTATTTT.

The CDR3 DNA reads as TGTGCCAGCCGGACAGGGTCCCACGAGCAGTACTTC. It translates to CASRTGSHEQYF. The chain has TRBV28 and TRBJ2-7, with 8 bases that match TRBD1. The junction had 5 bases not matched to a gene; V was cut back by 8 bases and J by 5 bases. The CDR3 totals 12 residues. The germline V gene has CDR1 MDHEN and CDR2 SYDVKM.

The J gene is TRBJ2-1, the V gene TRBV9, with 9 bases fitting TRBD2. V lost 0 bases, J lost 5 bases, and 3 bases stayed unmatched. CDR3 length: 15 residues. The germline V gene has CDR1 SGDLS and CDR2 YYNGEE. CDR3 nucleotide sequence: TGTGCCAGCAGCGTAGTTAGCGGGAGTAACAATGAGCAGTTCTTC. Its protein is CASSVVSGSNNEQFF. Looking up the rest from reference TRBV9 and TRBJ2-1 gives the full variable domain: DSGVTQTPKHLITATGQRVTLRCSPRSGDLSVYWYQQSLDQGLQFLIQYYNGEERAKGNILERFSAQQFPDLHSELNLSSLELGDSALYFCASSVVSGSNNEQFFGPGTRLTVL.

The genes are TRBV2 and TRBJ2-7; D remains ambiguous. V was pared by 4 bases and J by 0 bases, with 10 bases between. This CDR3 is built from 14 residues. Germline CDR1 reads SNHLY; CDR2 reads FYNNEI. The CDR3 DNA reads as TGTGCCAGCAGTGCCTCCTGGAGCTCCTACGAGCAGTACTTC. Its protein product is CASSASWSSYEQYF.

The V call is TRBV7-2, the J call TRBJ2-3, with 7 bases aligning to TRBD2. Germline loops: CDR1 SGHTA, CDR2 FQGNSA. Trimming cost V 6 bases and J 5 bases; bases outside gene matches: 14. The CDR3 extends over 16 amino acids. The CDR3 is CASRSWGLPGGDTQYF. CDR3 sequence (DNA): TGTGCCAGCAGGTCTTGGGGACTACCCGGGGGAGATACGCAGTATTTT.

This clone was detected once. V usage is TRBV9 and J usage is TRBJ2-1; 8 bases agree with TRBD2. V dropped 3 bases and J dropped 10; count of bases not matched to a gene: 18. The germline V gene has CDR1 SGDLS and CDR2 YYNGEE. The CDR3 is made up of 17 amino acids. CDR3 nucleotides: TGTGCCAGCAGCGCCCTCGAGCTCAGCGGGGGACGACGGGAGCAGTTCTTC. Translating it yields CASSALELSGGRREQFF.

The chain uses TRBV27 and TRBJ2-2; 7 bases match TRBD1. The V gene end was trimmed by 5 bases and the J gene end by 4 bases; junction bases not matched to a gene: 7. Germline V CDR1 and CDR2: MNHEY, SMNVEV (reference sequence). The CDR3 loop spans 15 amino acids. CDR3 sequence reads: CASSPDRAGTGELFF. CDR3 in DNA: TGTGCCAGCAGTCCAGACAGGGCCGGCACCGGGGAGCTGTTTTTT.

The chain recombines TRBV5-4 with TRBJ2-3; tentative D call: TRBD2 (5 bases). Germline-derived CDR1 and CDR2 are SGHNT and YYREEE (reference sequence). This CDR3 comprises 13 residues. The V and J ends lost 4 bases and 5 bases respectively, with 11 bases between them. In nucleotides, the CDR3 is TGTGCCAGCAGCCTCCTAGGAGGAGATACGCAGTATTTT. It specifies CASSLLGGDTQYF.

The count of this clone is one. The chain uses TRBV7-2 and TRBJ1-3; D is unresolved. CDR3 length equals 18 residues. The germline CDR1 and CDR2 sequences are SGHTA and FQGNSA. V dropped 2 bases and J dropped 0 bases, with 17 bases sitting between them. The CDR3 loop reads CASSLYGPFYLSGNTIYF. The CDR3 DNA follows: TGTGCCAGCAGCTTATATGGGCCATTCTACCTCTCTGGAAACACCATATATTTT.

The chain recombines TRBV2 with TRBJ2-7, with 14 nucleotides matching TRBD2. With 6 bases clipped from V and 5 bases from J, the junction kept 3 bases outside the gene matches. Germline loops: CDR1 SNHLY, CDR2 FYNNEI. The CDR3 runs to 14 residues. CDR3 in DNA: TGTGCCAGCAGCCTGGGACTAGCGGGAGACGAGCAGTACTTC. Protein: CASSLGLAGDEQYF. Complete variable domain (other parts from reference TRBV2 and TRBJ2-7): EPEVTQTPSHQVTQMGQEVILRCVPISNHLYFYWYRQILGQKVEFLVSFYNNEISEKSEIFDDQFSVERPDGSNFTLKIRSTKLEDSAMYFCASSLGLAGDEQYFGPGTRLTVT.

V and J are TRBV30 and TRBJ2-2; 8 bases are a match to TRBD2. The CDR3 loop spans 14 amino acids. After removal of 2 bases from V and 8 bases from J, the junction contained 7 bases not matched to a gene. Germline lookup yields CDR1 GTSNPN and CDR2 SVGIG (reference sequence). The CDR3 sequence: CAWSIGTSGGELFF. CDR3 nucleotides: TGTGCCTGGAGTATAGGGACTAGTGGGGGGGAGCTGTTTTTT.

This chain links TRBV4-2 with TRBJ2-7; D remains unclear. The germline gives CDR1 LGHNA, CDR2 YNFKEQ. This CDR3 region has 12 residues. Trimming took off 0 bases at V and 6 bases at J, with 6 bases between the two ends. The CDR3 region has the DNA TGTGCCAGCAGCCAAGATTGGAGCGAGCAGTACTTC. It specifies CASSQDWSEQYF.

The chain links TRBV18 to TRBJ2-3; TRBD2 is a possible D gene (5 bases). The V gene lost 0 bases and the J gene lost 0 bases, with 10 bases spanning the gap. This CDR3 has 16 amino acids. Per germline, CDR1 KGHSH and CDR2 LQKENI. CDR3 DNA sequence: TGTGCCAGCTCACCACCGGGCGGAGGAAGCACAGATACGCAGTATTTT. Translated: CASSPPGGGSTDTQYF.

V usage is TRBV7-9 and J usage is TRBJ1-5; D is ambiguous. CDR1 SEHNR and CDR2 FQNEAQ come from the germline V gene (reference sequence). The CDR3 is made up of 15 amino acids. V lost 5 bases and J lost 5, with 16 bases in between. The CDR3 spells CASSGESDPYQPQHF. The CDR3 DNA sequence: TGTGCCAGCAGCGGGGAGTCCGACCCTTATCAGCCCCAGCATTTT. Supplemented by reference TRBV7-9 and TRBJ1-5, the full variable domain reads DTGVSQNPRHKITKRGQNVTFRCDPISEHNRLYWYRQTLGQGPEFLTYFQNEAQLEKSRLLSDRFSAERPKGSFSTLEIQRTEQGDSAMYLCASSGESDPYQPQHFGDGTRLSIL.